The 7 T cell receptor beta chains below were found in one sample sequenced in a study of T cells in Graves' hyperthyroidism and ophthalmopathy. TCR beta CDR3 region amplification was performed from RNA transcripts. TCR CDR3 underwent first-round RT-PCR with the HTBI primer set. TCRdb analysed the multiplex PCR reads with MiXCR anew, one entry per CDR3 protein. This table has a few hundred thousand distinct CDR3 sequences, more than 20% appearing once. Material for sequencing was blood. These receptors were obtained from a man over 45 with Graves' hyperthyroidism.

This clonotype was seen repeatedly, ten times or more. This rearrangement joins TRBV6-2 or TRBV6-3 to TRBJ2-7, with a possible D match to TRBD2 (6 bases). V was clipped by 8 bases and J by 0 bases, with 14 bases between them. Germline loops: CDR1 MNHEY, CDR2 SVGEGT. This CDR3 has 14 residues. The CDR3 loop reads CASRWDSSSYEQYF. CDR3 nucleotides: TGTGCCAGCCGCTGGGACTCCAGCTCCTACGAGCAGTACTTC.

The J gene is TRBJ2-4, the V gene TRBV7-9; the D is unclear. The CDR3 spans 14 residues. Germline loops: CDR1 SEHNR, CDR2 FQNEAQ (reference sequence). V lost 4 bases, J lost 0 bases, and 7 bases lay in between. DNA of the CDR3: TGTGCCAGCAGCTCACAGCTAGCCAAAAACATTCAGTACTTC. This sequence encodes CASSSQLAKNIQYF.

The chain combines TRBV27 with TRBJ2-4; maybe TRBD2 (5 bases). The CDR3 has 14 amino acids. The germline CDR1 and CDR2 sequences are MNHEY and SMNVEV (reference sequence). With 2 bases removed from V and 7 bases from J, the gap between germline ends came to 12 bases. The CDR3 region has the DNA TGTGCCAGCAGTTTAGAGGAGACGGGGAACATTCAGTACTTC. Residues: CASSLEETGNIQYF.

CDR3 sequence reads: CATSDSALDTQYF. DNA for the CDR3: TGTGCCACCAGTGATTCAGCGTTAGATACGCAGTATTTT. The chain uses TRBV24-1 and TRBJ2-3; D unresolved. This CDR3 has 13 residues. The V end lost 2 bases, the J end lost 5 bases, and 7 bases lay between the germline ends. Germline CDR1 KGHDR, CDR2 SFDVKD.

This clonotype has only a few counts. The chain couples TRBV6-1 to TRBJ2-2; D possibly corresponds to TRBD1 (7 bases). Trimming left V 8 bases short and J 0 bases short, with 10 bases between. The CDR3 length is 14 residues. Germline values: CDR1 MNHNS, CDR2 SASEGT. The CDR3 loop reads CASGRGANTGELFF. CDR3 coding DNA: TGTGCCAGCGGCAGGGGGGCGAACACCGGGGAGCTGTTTTTT.

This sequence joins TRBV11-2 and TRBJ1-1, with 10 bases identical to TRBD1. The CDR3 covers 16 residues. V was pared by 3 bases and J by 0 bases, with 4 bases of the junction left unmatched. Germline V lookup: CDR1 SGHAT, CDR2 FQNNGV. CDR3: CASSFGQGVVNTEAFF. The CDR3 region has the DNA TGTGCCAGCAGCTTCGGACAGGGGGTGGTGAACACTGAAGCTTTCTTT.

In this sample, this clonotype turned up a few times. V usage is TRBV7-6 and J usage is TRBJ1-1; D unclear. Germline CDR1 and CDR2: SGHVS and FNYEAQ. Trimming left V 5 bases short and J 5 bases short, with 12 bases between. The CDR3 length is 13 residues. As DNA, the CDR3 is TGTGCCAGCAGCACCCACCCGGGGACTGAAGCTTTCTTT. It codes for CASSTHPGTEAFF.